The 14 T cell receptor beta chains given below trace back to one sample, sequenced in a study of shared clonotypes between healthy human individuals. Measured with immunoSEQ multiplex PCR; TCRdb has only the in-frame clones, and not every one. Counted here are millions of clones, roughly 94% occurring once; the ten biggest clones make up roughly 0.13%. The specimen sequenced was naive CD4+ T cells sorted from blood. Described subset: CD45RA+ positively selected. The receptor set was obtained from a man aged 18 to 30 in good health.

The chain couples TRBV7-2 to TRBJ2-5, with a tentative D call TRBD1 (6 bases). CDR3 size: 14 residues. V lost 3 bases and J lost 3, with 11 bases in between. Germline-derived CDR1 and CDR2 are SGHTA and FQGNSA. The CDR3 DNA reads as TGTGCCAGCAGCTTTCACACAGGGAAAGAGACCCAGTACTTC. Residues: CASSFHTGKETQYF.

The V and J genes are TRBV5-1 and TRBJ2-3, with D maybe TRBD2 (7 bases). This CDR3 contains 15 residues. Germline V gene lookup returns CDR1 SGHRS and CDR2 YFSETQ. Trimming removed 2 bases at V and 2 bases at J, with 12 bases between. Written as DNA, the CDR3 is TGCGCCAGCAGCTTCCCGGGGGGCCCCACAGATACGCAGTATTTT. This codes for CASSFPGGPTDTQYF.

This clone was found once. The genes are TRBV11-2 and TRBJ2-5, with TRBD2 as a possible D gene (5 bases). V was trimmed by 3 bases and J by 1 base, leaving 18 bases between them. The CDR3 contains 17 residues. Germline V gene lookup returns CDR1 SGHAT and CDR2 FQNNGV. The CDR3 DNA sequence: TGTGCCAGCAGCTTCCTTGGACTGCGAAGTACCCAAGAGACCCAGTACTTC. It is translated as CASSFLGLRSTQETQYF.

The chain recombines TRBV19 with TRBJ2-3; unclear D gene. CDR3 length: 14 amino acids. Deletions cut 9 bases from V and 3 bases from J, with 16 bases between. Germline CDR1 reads LNHDA; CDR2 reads SQIVND (reference sequence). The CDR3 region is CASSAFDGTDTQYF. DNA of the CDR3: TGTGCCAGCTCGGCATTCGACGGGACAGATACGCAGTATTTT.

The gene calls are TRBV7-9 and TRBJ2-7; maybe TRBD1 (5 bases). Trimming left V 2 bases short and J 6 bases short, with 14 bases between. Germline CDR1 is SEHNR and CDR2 is FQNEAQ (reference sequence). The CDR3 contains 14 residues. The CDR3 reads CASSLQGLSGEQYF. CDR3 in DNA: TGTGCCAGCAGCTTACAGGGTCTATCCGGCGAGCAGTACTTC.

This clone occurred once. V is TRBV5-4 and J is TRBJ2-1; perhaps TRBD2 as D (6 bases). The CDR3 covers 16 residues. Trimming left V 0 bases short and J 0 bases short, with 10 bases between. Germline V lookup: CDR1 SGHNT, CDR2 YYREEE (reference sequence). Here the CDR3 reads CASSLEGTFSYNEQFF. The CDR3 DNA is TGTGCCAGCAGCTTGGAGGGGACTTTCTCCTACAATGAGCAGTTCTTC.

This chain links TRBV5-1 with TRBJ2-1, with a weak D call TRBD2 (6 bases). From germline, CDR1 is SGHRS and CDR2 YFSETQ. The length of the CDR3 is 15 residues. Trimming took 1 base from V and 5 from J, leaving 13 bases between them. The CDR3 here is CASSLWGDSHNEQFF. In nucleotides, the CDR3 is TGCGCCAGCAGCTTGTGGGGGGACTCACACAATGAGCAGTTCTTC.

CDR3 DNA: TGCGCCAGCAGCCGGTGGGCTAGCGGGGGGCTCGGGGAGCTGTTTTTT. This encodes CASSRWASGGLGELFF. This chain joins TRBV5-1 and TRBJ2-2; 11 bases match TRBD2. There are 16 residues in the CDR3. The germline V gene encodes CDR1 SGHRS and CDR2 YFSETQ. The trim removed 4 bases at V and 7 bases at J, leaving 9 bases unmatched.

The V gene is TRBV5-1, the J gene TRBJ1-4, with a possible D match to TRBD1 (5 bases). CDR1 SGHRS and CDR2 YFSETQ come from the germline V gene. V shed 4 bases and J shed 6 bases, with 19 bases lying between them. The CDR3 is made up of 16 amino acids. CDR3 in DNA: TGCGCCAGCAGCCCGCGCGGGGCGATCCTTGATGAAAAACTGTTTTTT. Protein sequence: CASSPRGAILDEKLFF.

The rearrangement joins TRBV20-1 to TRBJ1-5; D not resolved. V lost 3 bases and J 8 bases, leaving 8 bases between the germline ends. Germline V lookup: CDR1 DFQATT, CDR2 SNEGSKA (reference sequence). The CDR3 loop spans 11 amino acids. The CDR3 region has the DNA TGCAGTGCTAGCTTGTCAGAGCCCCAGCATTTT. Translating gives CSASLSEPQHF.

On this clone: Other nucleotide sequences from this sample produce the same CDR3. The chain carries TRBV5-8 and TRBJ2-7; D call uncertain. CDR1 and CDR2 from the germline V gene are SGHTS and YDEGEE. The CDR3 is 12 residues long. With 0 bases removed from V and 4 bases from J, the gap between germline ends came to 5 bases. CDR3 protein: CASSLVRYEQYF. CDR3 nucleotide sequence: TGTGCCAGCAGCTTGGTCCGATACGAGCAGTACTTC.

The rearrangement links TRBV6-6 to TRBJ2-1; TRBD2 matches at 13 bases. Germline V gene sequence: CDR1 MNHNY, CDR2 SVGAGI (reference sequence). V was pared by 4 bases and J by 10 bases, with 7 bases of the junction left unmatched. The CDR3 spans 15 residues. In DNA, the CDR3 is TGTGCCAGCAGTTCACTAGCGGGAGGGTCGAAGGAGCAGTTCTTC. As protein: CASSSLAGGSKEQFF.

This rearrangement joins TRBV7-9 to TRBJ2-7; the D call may be TRBD1 or TRBD2 (5 bases each). This CDR3 region has 13 residues. Trimming pared 1 base from V and 8 bases from J, leaving 12 bases between. Germline CDR1 and CDR2: SEHNR and FQNEAQ (reference sequence). CDR3 amino acids: CASSLELRGQQYF. In DNA form, the CDR3 reads TGTGCCAGCAGCTTAGAACTCCGGGGCCAGCAGTACTTC.

The rearrangement links TRBV6-5 to TRBJ1-1; D not certain. Trimming removed 2 bases from V and 0 bases from J, with 13 bases in between. CDR3 length: 16 amino acids. Germline assignment: CDR1 MNHEY and CDR2 SVGAGI. CDR3 protein: CASSYDGGSLNTEAFF. The CDR3, as DNA: TGTGCCAGCAGTTACGATGGCGGGAGCCTGAACACTGAAGCTTTCTTT.